A selection of T cell receptor beta chains follows, all from one sample in a study of spatial heterogeneity in lung cancer. TCRdb processed the 5' RACE reads anew with MiXCR; each CDR3 protein has one entry. In the table there are approximately 27,000 distinct CDR3 sequences, around 5.8% of which are singletons. The specimen was PBMCs, collected at follow-up. These receptors were taken from a male donor with early-stage non-small cell lung cancer. CDR3s include the opening cysteine and the closing phenylalanine or tryptophan. The D gene is left open where the match is weak. A row's size may be missing; if present it is once, few, many or a size class.

TRBV6-6	TRBJ2-3	many	-	TGTGCCAGCAGTTACGACGTCAGTAGCACAGATACGCAGTATTTT	CASSYDVSSTDTQYF
TRBV12-3/TRBV12-4	TRBJ2-3	many	TRBD2	TGTGCCAGCAGCCCCGGGACTAGCGGGGGTGGCACAGATACGCAGTATTTT	CASSPGTSGGGTDTQYF
TRBV9	TRBJ1-1	many	-	TGTGCCAGCAGCGTAGCTAGGGTTACCACTGAAGCTTTCTTT	CASSVARVTTEAFF
TRBV29-1	TRBJ2-7	many	-	TGCAGCGTGGAAGAATCTTACGAGCAGTACTTC	CSVEESYEQYF
TRBV20-1	TRBJ1-2	many	-	TGCAGTGCGCAACCCCGACAGGTTAACTATGGCTACACCTTC	CSAQPRQVNYGYTF
TRBV5-1	TRBJ1-1	many	-	TGCGCCAGCAGGGATGGAAGTGGCGTCACTGAAGCTTTCTTT	CASRDGSGVTEAFF
TRBV6-2/TRBV6-3	TRBJ2-2	-	-	TGTGCCAGCAACTCCGCGAACACCGGGGAGCTGTTTTTT	CASNSANTGELFF
TRBV7-9	TRBJ1-1	many	-	TGTGCCAGCAGCTTTAGAACCGGGGAAGAAGCTTTCTTT	CASSFRTGEEAFF
TRBV4-2	TRBJ1-5	many	TRBD1	TGTGCCAGCAGCCCAGCGGACAGGGACGGCGGACAGCCCCAGCATTTT	CASSPADRDGGQPQHF
TRBV6-5	TRBJ1-2	few	-	TGTGCCAGCAGTTACAGAGCACGGGGTACCTATGGCTACACCTTC	CASSYRARGTYGYTF
TRBV12-3/TRBV12-4	TRBJ1-5	many	TRBD1	TGTGCCAGCAGTTTAGAGGGACAGGGGTACAATCAGCCCCAGCATTTT	CASSLEGQGYNQPQHF
TRBV7-8	TRBJ1-1	many	-	TGTGCCAGCAGCTTATACGACCGAATGAACACTGAAGCTTTCTTT	CASSLYDRMNTEAFF
TRBV30	TRBJ2-2	few	-	TGTGCCTGGAGTGTTGGTTCCGTGGGAGACACCGGGGAGCTGTTTTTT	CAWSVGSVGDTGELFF
TRBV7-2	TRBJ2-5	-	TRBD2	TGTGCCAGCAGCATTAGCGGGAGGGGGGAGACCCAGTACTTC	CASSISGRGETQYF
TRBV12-3/TRBV12-4	TRBJ2-1	-	TRBD2	TGTGCCAGCAGTTTAACCCGGACTAGCGGGGGTGAGCAGTTCTTC	CASSLTRTSGGEQFF
TRBV20-1	TRBJ2-3	many	TRBD2	TGCAGTGCTAGATCTCCGCGGGGGGTAGCGGGGGTACTCAGCACAGATACGCAGTATTTT	CSARSPRGVAGVLSTDTQYF
TRBV7-3	TRBJ1-2	many	-	TGTGCCAGCAGCTTCCAGGGGCCTAACTATGGCTACACCTTC	CASSFQGPNYGYTF
TRBV6-6	TRBJ1-1	few	-	TGTGCCAGCAACGAACAACAGGGTAACACTGAAGCTTTCTTT	CASNEQQGNTEAFF
TRBV7-9	TRBJ2-3	many	TRBD2	TGTGCCAGCAGCTTAGGAGGCGCGGGGGAGACAGATACGCAGTATTTT	CASSLGGAGETDTQYF
TRBV12-3/TRBV12-4	TRBJ1-5	many	TRBD1	TGTGCCAGCAGTTCCACGACAGGGGTTGGTCAGCCCCAGCATTTT	CASSSTTGVGQPQHF
TRBV2	TRBJ2-1	-	-	TGTGCCAGCAGGGAGAGGAGGAACTACAATGAGCAGTTCTTC	CASRERRNYNEQFF
TRBV6-6	TRBJ2-2	-	TRBD1	TGTGCCAGCAGGGTTAAACAGGGGGCCTGGCAGGTCGGGGAGCTGTTTTTT	CASRVKQGAWQVGELFF
TRBV7-2	TRBJ2-7	many	TRBD2	TGTGCCAGCAGCTACGGGACTAGCGGGACCAACTACGAGCAGTACTTC	CASSYGTSGTNYEQYF
TRBV12-3/TRBV12-4	TRBJ1-1	many	-	TGTGCCAGCACCCCAGTCGGGGGCACTGAAGCTTTCTTT	CASTPVGGTEAFF
TRBV7-9	TRBJ1-1	many	-	TGTGCCAGCAGCATCAAACAGGGTTATGAAGCTTTCTTT	CASSIKQGYEAFF
TRBV29-1	TRBJ2-3	few	-	TGCAGCGTCCTCGGAGGGGGCACAGATACGCAGTATTTT	CSVLGGGTDTQYF
TRBV20-1	TRBJ2-3	-	TRBD2	TGCAGTGCTAGAGCCGGGACTAGCGTTGGAGCTAGCACAGATACGCAGTATTTT	CSARAGTSVGASTDTQYF
TRBV24-1	TRBJ2-7	medium-sized	-	TGTGCCACCAGTGATCCTCCCGGGACGGGCTACGAGCAGTACTTC	CATSDPPGTGYEQYF
TRBV7-2	TRBJ2-2	-	-	TGTGCCAGCAGAAGGGACCTCGGGGGCACCGGGGAGCTGTTTTTT	CASRRDLGGTGELFF
TRBV27	TRBJ2-5	medium-sized	-	TGTGCCAGCAGTTTATCGACAGGTTGGGGGACCCAGTACTTC	CASSLSTGWGTQYF
TRBV19	TRBJ2-6	few	-	TGTGCCAGTAGTCTTGTCGCCTCTGGGGCCAACGTCCTGACTTTC	CASSLVASGANVLTF
TRBV29-1	TRBJ1-1	many	-	TGCAGCGTTGGCCGGGGCACTGAAGCTTTCTTT	CSVGRGTEAFF
TRBV19	TRBJ2-5	few	-	TGTGCCAGTAGTATGACGGTGGGGTTTTCAGGGACCCAGTACTTC	CASSMTVGFSGTQYF